The clone carrying this T cell receptor beta chain occurred many times. Sequenced by immunoSEQ multiplex PCR; TCRdb stores in-frame clones only, minus some. The repertoire includes approximately 83,000 clones, around 79% of them detected once, and 8.5% to 10% sits in the top ten. The CDR3 totals 14 residues. The V gene's germline CDR1 is SGHTA and CDR2 FQGNSA. The V end was cut by 6 bases, the J end by 0 bases, with 9 bases between. This specimen comes from a study of blood T cell repertoires in COVID-19. The sequencing sample was made of peripheral blood. The chain links TRBV7-2 to TRBJ2-1; D unresolved. The clonotype was recovered from an elderly woman with acute or convalescent COVID-19. CDR3 DNA: TGTGCCAGCAGTCCAAGGAGCTCCTACAATGAGCAGTTCTTC. Its protein is CASSPRSSYNEQFF.